Included here is one T cell receptor (beta chain) sequence, with context. Antigen specificity is unknown. V dropped 4 bases and J dropped 6 bases, with 16 bases sitting between them. CDR3 length: 14 residues. CDR1 and CDR2 (germline): LGHNA, YSLEER. This entry belongs to a study of early T cells in non-severe SARS-CoV-2 infection. As for the study in general: Unsorted whole-blood RNA was sequenced in bulk, leaving chains unpaired.

The TCR library protocol was used to attach unique molecular identifiers. These identifiers were attached to individual cDNA molecules. Using its own MiXCR run on the 5' RACE reads, TCRdb lists one record per CDR3 protein. The profile shows more than 65,000 distinct CDR3 sequences, around 13% of them singletons. Study-level findings and limits: Private and CD4 specificities were missed by VDJdb matching, skewed to anti-spike CD8.

J is TRBJ2-7 and V is TRBV4-3, with a tentative D call TRBD2 (6 bases). Sequencing used whole blood. This TCR was recovered from an adult who was a healthcare worker with PCR-confirmed SARS-CoV-2 infection or an uninfected control (not recorded which). CDR3 coding DNA: TGCGCCAGCAGCCCGGGACTTTTGGACCCCGAGCAGTACTTC. The encoded protein is CASSPGLLDPEQYF.